The 27 T cell receptor beta chains below all came from one sample that was sequenced in a study of control samples from healthy donors and cancer patients. The repertoire was sequenced with immunoSEQ multiplex PCR; TCRdb's copy has only in-frame clones and lacks some. The sample consists of 250,000 to 300,000 clones, more than 65% of them appearing once. The source material was PBMCs. The receptors come from a woman between 55 and 75 years old with lung cancer.

The CDR3 region has the DNA TGTGCCAGCATGTTACTAGCGGTTACGCAGTATTTT. As protein: CASMLLAVTQYF. V usage is TRBV2 and J usage is TRBJ2-3; 8 nucleotides align to TRBD2. The CDR3 has 12 residues. J gave up 8 bases and V 7 bases, and 5 bases lay outside the gene matches. Germline CDR1 reads SNHLY; CDR2 reads FYNNEI.

This clone turned up a few times. CDR3 DNA sequence: TGTGCCAGCAGTTACGGACTAGCGGGAGGGCCGGGTCCAGGGGCTGATACGCAGTATTTT. The encoded protein is CASSYGLAGGPGPGADTQYF. The chain couples TRBV28 to TRBJ2-3; 15 positions match TRBD2. With V trimmed by 4 bases and J by 6 bases, 17 bases remained unmatched. The CDR3 has 20 residues. Per the germline V gene, CDR1 is MDHEN and CDR2 is SYDVKM.

The chain joins TRBV5-1 to TRBJ1-4; D unresolved. From germline, CDR1 is SGHRS and CDR2 YFSETQ. CDR3 length: 14 residues. V lost 1 base to trimming and J lost 2 bases, with 6 bases between them. This CDR3 is CASSLQPTNEKLFF. The CDR3 bases are TGCGCCAGCAGCTTGCAGCCCACTAATGAAAAACTGTTTTTT.

J is TRBJ2-7 and V is TRBV5-5; no reliable D call. Trimming shortened V by 6 bases and J by 1 base, and 11 bases separated the two germline ends. The CDR3 covers 13 residues. Germline lookup yields CDR1 SGHKS and CDR2 YYEKEE (reference sequence). This CDR3 reads CASTGVGSYEQYF. DNA for the CDR3: TGTGCCAGCACTGGAGTTGGGTCCTACGAGCAGTACTTC.

The CDR3 loop reads CASSLVGTGGDYGYTF. DNA of the CDR3: TGCGCCAGCAGCTTGGTTGGGACAGGGGGTGACTATGGCTACACCTTC. V usage is TRBV5-1 and J usage is TRBJ1-2; TRBD1 aligns across 11 bases. Per germline, CDR1 SGHRS and CDR2 YFSETQ. Trimming took 0 bases from V and 3 from J; bases not matched to a gene: 4. CDR3 length equals 16 residues.

The chain combines TRBV19 with TRBJ2-7; 14 positions match TRBD2. From germline, CDR1 is LNHDA and CDR2 SQIVND (reference sequence). The CDR3 totals 16 residues. V gave up 5 bases and J gave up 12 bases; unmatched junction bases: 15. CDR3 residues: CASSSAARLAGGPLYF. The DNA for the CDR3 is TGTGCCAGTAGTTCCGCCGCTAGACTAGCGGGAGGGCCCCTGTACTTC.

This clone was counted a single time. V usage is TRBV27 and J usage is TRBJ2-2; the match to TRBD2 covers 7 bases. CDR3 length: 17 amino acids. The V and J ends lost 5 bases and 4 bases, in that order; junction bases with no gene match: 13. From germline, CDR1 is MNHEY and CDR2 SMNVEV (reference sequence). CDR3 in amino acids: CASSPGGSGTGTGELFF. DNA for the CDR3: TGTGCCAGCAGTCCCGGGGGGAGCGGGACCGGCACCGGGGAGCTGTTTTTT.

This clone was counted at least ten times. The chain is built from TRBV28 and TRBJ1-1; the D gene is possibly TRBD1 (6 bases). Trimming took 4 bases from V and 0 from J, leaving 12 bases between them. Germline V gene lookup returns CDR1 MDHEN and CDR2 SYDVKM. The length of the CDR3 is 15 residues. The CDR3 nucleotides read TGTGCCAGCAGTTCCCCGGGACACTTGAACACTGAAGCTTTCTTT. It specifies CASSSPGHLNTEAFF.

The chain carries TRBV7-8 and TRBJ2-5; 9 positions match TRBD1. Trimming removed 4 bases from V and 2 bases from J; junction bases left unmatched: 2. The CDR3 runs to 14 residues. The germline V gene has CDR1 SGHVS and CDR2 FQNEAQ. The CDR3 reads CASSYRGRQETQYF. Written as DNA, the CDR3 is TGTGCCAGCAGCTACAGGGGGCGTCAAGAGACCCAGTACTTC.

This chain links TRBV2 with TRBJ1-6, with TRBD1 identical over 7 bases. There are 13 residues in the CDR3. V shed 6 bases, J shed 7 bases, and the junction held 3 bases outside the gene matches. Germline-derived CDR1 and CDR2 are SNHLY and FYNNEI. The CDR3 region is CASRQGLNSPLHF. The CDR3 DNA is TGTGCCAGCAGACAGGGGCTCAATTCACCCCTCCACTTT.

This clone was detected only a few times. CDR3 in amino acids: CASSLAGQLSSYEQYF. CDR3 in DNA: TGTGCCAGCAGCCTTGCAGGCCAACTATCTTCCTACGAGCAGTACTTC. V and J are TRBV3-1 (or the pseudogene TRBV3-2) and TRBJ2-7; D gene unclear. Germline V gene sequence: CDR1 LGHDT, CDR2 YNNKEL (reference sequence). The CDR3 contains 16 residues. Trimming cost V 4 bases and J 1 base, with 17 bases left between them.

V and J are TRBV3-1 (or the pseudogene TRBV3-2) and TRBJ2-4; D unclear. CDR3 size: 12 residues. V was pared by 0 bases and J by 11 bases, with 8 bases between. Germline V CDR1 and CDR2: LGHDT, YNNKEL (reference sequence). DNA of the CDR3: TGTGCCAGCAGCCAAGATGGGATCGTTCAGTACTTC. Translation: CASSQDGIVQYF.

The V call is TRBV3-1 (or the pseudogene TRBV3-2), the J call TRBJ2-7, with TRBD1 matching over 8 bases. V trimming: 5 bases; J trimming: 1 base; junction bases outside the gene matches: 4. This CDR3 is built from 14 residues. CDR1 and CDR2 from the germline V gene are LGHDT and YNNKEL (reference sequence). CDR3 coding DNA: TGTGCCAGCAGCTTCCGGGACAGGTCCTACGAGCAGTACTTC. Translated: CASSFRDRSYEQYF.

This chain joins TRBV27 and TRBJ2-3; 9 bases are a match to TRBD1. Unmatched junction bases numbered 5, after V lost 6 bases and J lost 4 bases. The length of the CDR3 is 14 residues. Germline CDR1 and CDR2: MNHEY and SMNVEV (reference sequence). The CDR3 reads CASSRQGGSDTQYF. Here the CDR3 DNA reads TGTGCCAGCAGCCGACAGGGGGGGTCAGATACGCAGTATTTT.

The V gene is TRBV27, the J gene TRBJ1-5; D may be TRBD1 (5 bases). The CDR3 extends over 13 amino acids. Germline CDR1 reads MNHEY; CDR2 reads SMNVEV (reference sequence). The V gene lost 0 bases and the J gene lost 11 bases, with 11 bases spanning the gap. CDR3 bases: TGTGCCAGCAGTTTATCGGGGGACGGGGCCCAGCATTTT. It translates to CASSLSGDGAQHF.

This clone appeared a few times. The CDR3 sequence: CASCPRVWSNQPQHF. CDR3 in DNA: TGCGCCAGCTGCCCAAGGGTATGGAGCAATCAGCCCCAGCATTTT. The chain couples TRBV4-1 to TRBJ1-5; D is unclear. This CDR3 contains 15 residues. In germline, CDR1 is MGHRA, CDR2 YSYEKL. Trimming took 8 bases from V and 1 from J, leaving 15 bases between them.

The rearrangement joins TRBV7-2 to TRBJ1-2; D remains ambiguous. The CDR3 is made up of 15 amino acids. V lost 1 base to trimming and J lost 4 bases, with 13 bases between them. Germline CDR1 is SGHTA and CDR2 is FQGNSA. The CDR3 loop is CASSLEKHTAYGYTF. For the CDR3, the DNA is TGTGCCAGCAGCTTAGAAAAGCACACGGCCTATGGCTACACCTTC. Full variable domain (remainder filled in from reference TRBV7-2 and TRBJ1-2): GAGVSQSPSNKVTEKGKDVELRCDPISGHTALYWYRQSLGQGLEFLIYFQGNSAPDKSGLPSDRFSAERTGGSVSTLTIQRTQQEDSAVYLCASSLEKHTAYGYTFGSGTRLTVV.

The V and J genes are TRBV2 and TRBJ2-5; D uncertain. Trimming pared 3 bases from V and 1 base from J, leaving 6 bases between. Germline V gene lookup returns CDR1 SNHLY and CDR2 FYNNEI. The CDR3 length is 13 residues. CDR3 in DNA: TGTGCCAGCAGTGACACAGTCCAAGAGACCCAGTACTTC. Its protein product is CASSDTVQETQYF.

This clone was seen at least ten times. The gene calls are TRBV5-4 and TRBJ2-5, with 12 bases aligning to TRBD2. The CDR3 covers 17 residues. Trimming removed 2 bases from V and 5 bases from J; junction bases left unmatched: 10. The germline V gene encodes CDR1 SGHNT and CDR2 YYREEE (reference sequence). CDR3 nucleotides: TGTGCCAGCAGCTTTTTCCTAGCGGGAGGGAGATTGGAGACCCAGTACTTC. Its translation is CASSFFLAGGRLETQYF.

CDR3: CASSFSRPLEQYF. CDR3 DNA: TGTGCCAGCAGCTTCTCCAGGCCTTTGGAGCAGTACTTC. The chain employs TRBV11-2 and TRBJ2-7; no clear D gene. The length of the CDR3 is 13 residues. Trimming took off 3 bases at V and 7 bases at J, with 13 bases between the two ends. Germline-derived CDR1 and CDR2 are SGHAT and FQNNGV.

About this clone itself: Germline and junction disagree at one end, which may indicate a read error. V usage is TRBV7-7 and J usage is TRBJ2-7, with TRBD2 matching over 8 bases. The germline V gene has CDR1 SSHAT and CDR2 FNYEAQ (reference sequence). The CDR3 covers 15 residues. CDR3 nucleotide sequence: TGTGCTAGCAGCTTAGACGACGGGGGGGCCTACGAGCAGTACTTC. Translating it yields CASSLDDGGAYEQYF.

V gene TRBV25-1 combines with J gene TRBJ2-7; 11 positions match TRBD2. There are 16 residues in the CDR3. Germline CDR1 reads MGHDK; CDR2 reads SYGVNS. The J segment lost 1 base and the V segment lost 2 bases, leaving 4 bases of the junction unmatched. This chain's CDR3 is CASSEVLAGASYEQYF. CDR3 nucleotide sequence: TGTGCCAGCAGTGAAGTACTAGCGGGGGCGTCCTACGAGCAGTACTTC.

CDR3 sequence (DNA): TGCGCCAGCAGCTTGCAACCGGGACAGGGGAACACCGGGGAGCTGTTTTTT. Encoded protein: CASSLQPGQGNTGELFF. The V and J genes are TRBV5-1 and TRBJ2-2; 9 nucleotides line up with TRBD1. The V gene's germline CDR1 is SGHRS and CDR2 YFSETQ. Trimming cost V 1 base and J 1 base; bases outside gene matches: 5. This CDR3 spans 17 amino acids.

The J gene is TRBJ1-2, the V gene TRBV9; tentative D call: TRBD1 (5 bases). The germline V gene encodes CDR1 SGDLS and CDR2 YYNGEE. V lost 4 bases and J 5 bases, leaving 18 bases between the germline ends. The CDR3 covers 15 residues. Written as DNA, the CDR3 is TGTGCCAGCAGCCCCGAGTTAGGGGAGTGGTATGGCTACACCTTC. Translation: CASSPELGEWYGYTF.

The V gene is TRBV6-2 or TRBV6-3, the J gene TRBJ1-5, with 7 bases fitting TRBD1. Trimming removed 6 bases from V and 7 bases from J; junction bases left unmatched: 6. The germline V gene has CDR1 MNHEY and CDR2 SVGEGT. This CDR3 region has 13 residues. The DNA for the CDR3 is TGTGCCAGCAGCCGCGACAGGGACCAGCCCCAGCATTTT. It specifies CASSRDRDQPQHF.

The rearrangement uses TRBV20-1 and TRBJ2-1; the match to TRBD2 covers 11 bases. The CDR3 has 18 residues. Germline lookup yields CDR1 DFQATT and CDR2 SNEGSKA (reference sequence). The V segment lost 3 bases and the J segment 5 bases; nucleotides outside the gene matches: 15. CDR3 amino acids: CSASRPSGGPYFNNEQFF. The DNA for the CDR3 is TGCAGTGCTAGTCGGCCTAGCGGGGGGCCGTACTTCAACAATGAGCAGTTCTTC.

This sequence joins TRBV9 and TRBJ1-2; D possibly corresponds to TRBD1 (5 bases). This CDR3 is 17 amino acids long. V was shortened by 0 bases and J by 5 bases, with 20 bases between the two germline ends. Germline V gene lookup returns CDR1 SGDLS and CDR2 YYNGEE. The CDR3 DNA sequence: TGTGCCAGCAGCGTAGCTACCGGGGGACTGATTGGATATGGCTACACCTTC. Its translation: CASSVATGGLIGYGYTF.